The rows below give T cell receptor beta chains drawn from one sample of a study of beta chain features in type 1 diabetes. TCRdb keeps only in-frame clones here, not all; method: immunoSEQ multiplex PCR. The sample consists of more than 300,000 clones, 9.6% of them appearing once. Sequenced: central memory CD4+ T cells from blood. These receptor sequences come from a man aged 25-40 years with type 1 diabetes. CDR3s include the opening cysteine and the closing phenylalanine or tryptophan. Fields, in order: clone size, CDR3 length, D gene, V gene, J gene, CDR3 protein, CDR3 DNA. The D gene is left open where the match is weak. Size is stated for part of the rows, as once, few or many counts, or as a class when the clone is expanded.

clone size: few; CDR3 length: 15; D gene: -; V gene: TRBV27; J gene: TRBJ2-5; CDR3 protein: CASSLNPGTSGTQYF; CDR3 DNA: TGTGCCAGCAGTTTAAATCCCGGGACCTCAGGGACCCAGTACTTC
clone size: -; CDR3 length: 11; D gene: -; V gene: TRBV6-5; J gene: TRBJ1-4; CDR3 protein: CASGRREKLFF; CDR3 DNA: TGTGCCAGCGGAAGAAGGGAAAAACTGTTTTTT
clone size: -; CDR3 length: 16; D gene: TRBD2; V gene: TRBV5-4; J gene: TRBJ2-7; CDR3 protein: CASSYGLAGDLRQQYF; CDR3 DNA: TGTGCCAGCAGCTATGGACTAGCGGGAGATTTGCGGCAGCAGTACTTC
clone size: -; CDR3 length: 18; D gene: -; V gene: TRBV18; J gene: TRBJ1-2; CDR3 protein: CASSPLGESGEINYGYTF; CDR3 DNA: TGTGCCAGCTCACCTCTCGGGGAATCAGGGGAAATTAACTATGGCTACACCTTC
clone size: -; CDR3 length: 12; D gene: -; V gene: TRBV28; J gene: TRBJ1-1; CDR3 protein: CASSQRVDEAFF; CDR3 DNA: TGTGCCAGCAGTCAAAGGGTTGATGAAGCTTTCTTT
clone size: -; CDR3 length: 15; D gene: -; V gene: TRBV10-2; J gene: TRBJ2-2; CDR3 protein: CASSESLTGTGELFF; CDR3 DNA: TGCGCCAGCAGTGAGAGTTTAACGGGAACCGGGGAGCTGTTTTTT
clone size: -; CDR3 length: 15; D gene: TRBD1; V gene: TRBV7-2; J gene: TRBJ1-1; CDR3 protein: CASSTGTGGNTEAFF; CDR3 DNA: TGTGCCAGCAGCACGGGCACAGGGGGGAACACTGAAGCTTTCTTT
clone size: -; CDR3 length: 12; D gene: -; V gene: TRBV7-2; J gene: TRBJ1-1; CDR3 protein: CASSLGGRRAFF; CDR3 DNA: TGTGCCAGCAGCTTAGGTGGCCGCCGAGCTTTCTTT
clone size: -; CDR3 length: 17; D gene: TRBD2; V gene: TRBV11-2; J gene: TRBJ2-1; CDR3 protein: CASSLMGLAGGNNEQFF; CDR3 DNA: TGTGCCAGCAGCTTGATGGGACTAGCGGGAGGGAACAATGAGCAGTTCTTC
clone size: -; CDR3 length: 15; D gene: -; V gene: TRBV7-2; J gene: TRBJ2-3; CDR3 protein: CASSSGRVSTDTQYF; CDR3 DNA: TGTGCCAGCAGCTCAGGACGGGTGAGCACAGATACGCAGTATTTT
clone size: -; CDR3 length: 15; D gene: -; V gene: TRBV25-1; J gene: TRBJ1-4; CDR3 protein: CASTEGGVANEKLFF; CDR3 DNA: TGTGCCAGCACCGAGGGAGGGGTTGCTAATGAAAAACTGTTTTTT
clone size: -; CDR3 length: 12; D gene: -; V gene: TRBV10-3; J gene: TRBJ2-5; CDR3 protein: CASSSGTGEQYF; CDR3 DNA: TGTGCCAGCAGTTCCGGGACGGGAGAGCAGTACTTC
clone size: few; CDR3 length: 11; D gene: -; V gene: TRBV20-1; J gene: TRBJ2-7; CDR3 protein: CSATEYYEQYF; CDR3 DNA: TGCAGTGCTACCGAGTACTACGAGCAGTACTTC
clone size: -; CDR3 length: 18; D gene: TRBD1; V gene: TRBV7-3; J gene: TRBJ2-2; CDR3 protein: CASSLSPGQGLNTGELFF; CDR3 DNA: TGTGCCAGCAGCTTAAGTCCGGGACAGGGGCTAAACACCGGGGAGCTGTTTTTT
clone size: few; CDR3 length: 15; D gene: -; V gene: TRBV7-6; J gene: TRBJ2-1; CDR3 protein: CASSPRVPSGNEQFF; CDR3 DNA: TGTGCCAGCAGCCCGAGGGTACCGAGCGGGAATGAGCAGTTCTTC
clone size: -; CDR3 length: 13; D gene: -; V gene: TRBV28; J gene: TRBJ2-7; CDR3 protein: CASTPSGGQEQYF; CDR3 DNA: TGTGCCAGCACCCCGTCCGGGGGTCAAGAGCAGTACTTC